Below are 10 T cell receptor beta chains sequenced from a single sample in a study of shared clonotypes between healthy human individuals. Profiled with immunoSEQ multiplex PCR; TCRdb holds only in-frame clones, not every one. The sample records about 2 million clones, just under 95% being singletons. Naive CD8 populations comprised CD45RO-negative cells positively selected for CCR7, excluding terminally differentiated effector memory CD45RA+ cells. Sample: naive CD8+ T cells sorted from blood. Receptors were obtained from a man between 18 and 35 years old in good health.

This chain joins TRBV27 and TRBJ2-5; a possible D gene is TRBD2 (6 bases). CDR1 is MNHEY, CDR2 SMNVEV, per germline (reference sequence). CDR3 length equals 15 residues. The V end was cut by 2 bases, the J end by 2 bases, with 12 bases between. This chain's CDR3 is CASSLSIGGQETQYF. CDR3 in DNA: TGTGCCAGCAGTTTAAGTATTGGGGGGCAAGAGACCCAGTACTTC.

V usage is TRBV5-4 and J usage is TRBJ1-1; no definite D call. Trimming took off 1 base at V and 0 bases at J, with 7 bases between the two ends. CDR3 length: 14 residues. Per the germline V gene, CDR1 is SGHNT and CDR2 is YYREEE (reference sequence). As DNA, the CDR3 is TGTGCCAGCAGCTTGCGCGACATGAACACTGAAGCTTTCTTT. This gives the protein CASSLRDMNTEAFF.

The rearrangement uses TRBV28 and TRBJ1-1; D is perhaps TRBD1 (5 bases). V lost 5 bases and J 3 bases, leaving 19 bases between the germline ends. Germline V lookup: CDR1 MDHEN, CDR2 SYDVKM. CDR3 length equals 16 residues. The CDR3 DNA reads as TGTGCCAGCAGTACCGGGACTCCTACACTATACACTGAAGCTTTCTTT. This codes for CASSTGTPTLYTEAFF.

This clone has a handful of counts. This sequence joins TRBV9 and TRBJ1-5; D may be TRBD1 (5 bases). The ends were cut back, 5 bases at V and 8 bases at J, with 17 bases in the middle. The germline CDR1 and CDR2 sequences are SGDLS and YYNGEE. The CDR3 is 14 residues long. CDR3 nucleotides: TGTGCCAGCAGTCTCGCGGGGGGTGGCGAGCCCCAGCATTTT. Translated: CASSLAGGGEPQHF.

In DNA form, the CDR3 reads TGCGCCAGCAGCTTGTTGGAAACCCACCTGAACACCGGGGAGCTGTTTTTT. Translating it yields CASSLLETHLNTGELFF. V usage is TRBV5-1 and J usage is TRBJ2-2, with unresolved D. The CDR3 is 17 amino acids. Germline CDR1 SGHRS, CDR2 YFSETQ. Deletions cut 1 base from V and 1 base from J, with 14 bases between.

This sequence joins TRBV28 and TRBJ2-3, with a weak D call TRBD2 (6 bases). V was pared by 6 bases and J by 0 bases, with 13 bases between. CDR1 and CDR2 (germline): MDHEN, SYDVKM. This CDR3 spans 15 amino acids. CDR3 loop: CASSSRDFSTDTQYF. CDR3 DNA sequence: TGTGCCAGCAGCTCCCGGGACTTTAGCACAGATACGCAGTATTTT.

J is TRBJ2-7 and V is TRBV7-2, with 7 bases matching TRBD2. The CDR3 is 12 residues long. CDR1 and CDR2 (germline): SGHTA, FQGNSA. V lost 5 bases, J lost 6 bases, and 4 bases stayed unmatched. The CDR3 region has the DNA TGTGCCAGCAGCATCCCTAGCGGCGAGCAGTACTTC. Translated: CASSIPSGEQYF.

This clone was recorded only once. V gene TRBV27 combines with J gene TRBJ2-1; TRBD1 agrees at 7 bases. Germline V lookup: CDR1 MNHEY, CDR2 SMNVEV (reference sequence). J gave up 5 bases and V 4 bases, and 2 bases lay outside the gene matches. This CDR3 comprises 13 residues. The CDR3 region has the DNA TGTGCCAGCAGTTCCACAGGGGACAATGAGCAGTTCTTC. This sequence encodes CASSSTGDNEQFF.

V gene TRBV7-9 combines with J gene TRBJ2-7; 11 bases line up with TRBD2. The length of the CDR3 is 17 residues. Germline lookup yields CDR1 SEHNR and CDR2 FQNEAQ (reference sequence). Losses at the gene ends were 1 base for V and 5 bases for J; bases not matched to a gene: 10. The CDR3, as DNA: TGTGCCAGCAGCTTAGGGTTTGGGGAACTAGCGGGGGACGAGCAGTACTTC. Residues: CASSLGFGELAGDEQYF. Variable domain in full (rest from reference TRBV7-9 and TRBJ2-7): DTGVSQNPRHKITKRGQNVTFRCDPISEHNRLYWYRQTLGQGPEFLTYFQNEAQLEKSRLLSDRFSAERPKGSFSTLEIQRTEQGDSAMYLCASSLGFGELAGDEQYFGPGTRLTVT.

V usage is TRBV5-4 and J usage is TRBJ2-7; D perhaps matches TRBD1 (6 bases). Deletions cut 4 bases from V and 4 bases from J, with 9 bases between. CDR1 and CDR2 from the germline V gene are SGHNT and YYREEE (reference sequence). The CDR3 spans 12 residues. The CDR3 DNA sequence: TGTGCCAGCAGCCATACAGGGTACGAGCAGTACTTC. Translated, it gives CASSHTGYEQYF.